This is a list of T cell receptor beta chains from one sample in a study of T cell responses to AZD1222 COVID-19 vaccine. This table comes from immunoSEQ multiplex PCR, and its TCRdb copy is limited to in-frame clones, with some not included. This table has 70,000 to 85,000 clones, approximately 83% appearing once. Sequencing used peripheral blood, obtained 28 days after the second AZD1222 dose. These receptors were obtained from an adult who received the AZD1222 COVID-19 vaccine. CDR3s include the opening cysteine and the closing phenylalanine or tryptophan. A D gene is named only where the DNA matches it firmly. Clone size is not always given. Where it is, it says once, few, many or a class for expanded clones.

-,-,TRBV3-1/TRBV3-2,TRBJ1-2,CASSQTPLYGYTF,TGTGCCAGCAGCCAAACTCCCCTTTATGGCTACACCTTC
-,-,TRBV10-3,TRBJ1-2,CAISESREGYGYTF,TGTGCCATCAGTGAGTCTCGAGAGGGTTATGGCTACACCTTC
-,-,TRBV19,TRBJ1-5,CASSILDGGNQPQHF,TGTGCCAGTAGTATCTTGGACGGGGGCAATCAGCCCCAGCATTTT
-,-,TRBV10-3,TRBJ1-1,CAISERGEAFF,TGTGCCATCAGTGAGAGGGGCGAAGCTTTCTTT
TRBD2,-,TRBV11-2,TRBJ2-7,CASSLERTSSYEQYF,TGTGCCAGCAGCTTAGAAAGGACTAGCAGTTACGAGCAGTACTTC
-,-,TRBV13,TRBJ2-7,CASSLWVADEQYF,TGTGCCAGCAGCTTATGGGTTGCGGACGAGCAGTACTTC
TRBD2,-,TRBV30,TRBJ2-7,CAWSRTSSYEQYF,TGTGCCTGGAGCAGGACTAGCTCCTACGAGCAGTACTTC
TRBD2,-,TRBV9,TRBJ2-2,CASSVEAGVGGELFF,TGTGCCAGCAGCGTAGAGGCGGGAGTGGGCGGGGAGCTGTTTTTT
-,-,TRBV18,TRBJ2-2,CASSPRDLGTGELFF,TGTGCCAGCTCACCGCGGGACCTCGGCACCGGGGAGCTGTTTTTT
-,-,TRBV5-6,TRBJ1-5,CASSPSGGTPNQPQHF,TGTGCCAGCAGCCCTTCCGGGGGCACCCCAAATCAGCCCCAGCATTTT
TRBD1,-,TRBV7-2,TRBJ2-3,CASSPGTGGNTQYF,TGTGCCAGCAGCCCGGGGACAGGGGGAAATACGCAGTATTTT
TRBD2,-,TRBV4-3,TRBJ2-1,CASSQGTSGSYNEQFF,TGCGCCAGCAGCCAAGGGACTAGCGGCTCCTACAATGAGCAGTTCTTC
-,few,TRBV19,TRBJ1-1,CASSITAGEAFF,TGTGCCAGTAGTATAACGGCGGGTGAAGCTTTCTTT
TRBD2,-,TRBV20-1,TRBJ2-5,CSASTSVLETQYF,TGCAGTGCTAGTACTAGCGTGTTGGAGACCCAGTACTTC
-,-,TRBV3-1/TRBV3-2,TRBJ1-3,CASSQVGGAGNTIYF,TGTGCCAGCAGCCAAGTTGGGGGGGCTGGAAACACCATATATTTT
-,-,TRBV7-7,TRBJ2-1,CASSFRVTDSEQFF,TGTGCTAGCAGCTTCAGGGTCACGGATTCTGAGCAGTTCTTC
TRBD2,-,TRBV5-4,TRBJ2-1,CASSLTPSGANEQFF,TGTGCCAGCAGCTTAACCCCTAGCGGGGCCAATGAGCAGTTCTTC
TRBD1,-,TRBV6-2/TRBV6-3,TRBJ2-1,CASSHGRSGTGNNEQFF,TGTGCCAGCAGTCATGGGAGATCCGGGACAGGGAACAATGAGCAGTTCTTC
-,-,TRBV4-3,TRBJ2-7,CASSQELRSRGYEQYF,TGCGCCAGCAGCCAAGAGCTTCGATCCCGCGGCTACGAGCAGTACTTC
-,-,TRBV6-5,TRBJ2-1,CASRRAQEQFF,TGTGCCAGCAGAAGGGCCCAGGAGCAGTTCTTC
-,-,TRBV9,TRBJ1-5,CASSVTPDLQPQHF,TGTGCCAGCAGCGTAACCCCCGACCTTCAGCCCCAGCATTTT
-,-,TRBV29-1,TRBJ1-3,CSVRGDGGNTIYF,TGCAGCGTCCGCGGGGACGGAGGAAACACCATATATTTT
-,once,TRBV19,TRBJ1-5,CASSEQEGRPQHF,TGTGCCAGTAGTGAACAAGAGGGGCGGCCCCAGCATTTT
-,-,TRBV9,TRBJ2-5,CASSPQSGSSETQYF,TGTGCCAGCAGCCCCCAATCTGGCAGTTCCGAGACCCAGTACTTC
TRBD1,-,TRBV28,TRBJ1-1,CASRTGQPNTEAFF,TGTGCCAGCAGAACGGGACAGCCGAACACTGAAGCTTTCTTT
TRBD1,-,TRBV10-3,TRBJ1-2,CAISEFTGANYGYTF,TGTGCCATCAGTGAGTTTACAGGGGCCAACTATGGCTACACCTTC
TRBD1,-,TRBV28,TRBJ1-6,CASSLLGTGSGSGNSPLHF,TGTGCCAGCAGTTTATTGGGGACAGGGAGTGGCTCGGGTAATTCACCCCTCCACTTT
TRBD2,once,TRBV5-1,TRBJ2-5,CASSPREDETQYF,TGCGCCAGCAGCCCGCGGGAGGATGAGACCCAGTACTTC
-,-,TRBV30,TRBJ2-3,CAWSGEGASTDTQYF,TGTGCCTGGAGTGGGGAGGGGGCTAGCACAGATACGCAGTATTTT
-,-,TRBV27,TRBJ1-5,CASSPRGRGNQPQHF,TGTGCCAGCAGCCCCAGGGGTCGCGGCAATCAGCCCCAGCATTTT
-,-,TRBV6-4,TRBJ1-1,CASSDGTEAFF,TGTGCCAGCAGTGATGGGACTGAAGCTTTCTTT
TRBD1,-,TRBV25-1,TRBJ2-1,CASKTGGLNEQFF,TGTGCCAGCAAGACAGGGGGCCTCAATGAGCAGTTCTTC
TRBD1,-,TRBV11-2,TRBJ1-2,CASSPGQGERGYTF,TGTGCCAGCAGCCCAGGACAGGGGGAGCGGGGCTACACCTTC
-,-,TRBV19,TRBJ1-5,CASSMGVNSNQPQHF,TGTGCCAGTAGTATGGGAGTCAATAGCAATCAGCCCCAGCATTTT
TRBD1,-,TRBV7-2,TRBJ1-1,CASSLDRGDTEAFF,TGTGCCAGCAGCTTAGACAGGGGTGACACTGAAGCTTTCTTT
-,-,TRBV28,TRBJ1-1,CASSFPARPEAFF,TGTGCCAGCAGTTTTCCTGCACGGCCAGAAGCTTTCTTT
-,-,TRBV7-3,TRBJ1-1,CASSISQNTEAFF,TGTGCCAGCAGCATTTCACAGAACACTGAAGCTTTCTTT
TRBD2,-,TRBV2,TRBJ2-1,CASSPGLAMYNEQFF,TGTGCCAGCAGTCCAGGACTAGCAATGTACAATGAGCAGTTCTTC
-,-,TRBV18,TRBJ2-1,CASSPPSSLSSYNEQFF,TGTGCCAGCTCACCACCGTCGTCCTTGAGCTCCTACAATGAGCAGTTCTTC
-,-,TRBV2,TRBJ1-3,CASSEALLGSGNTIYF,TGTGCCAGCAGTGAAGCGCTTTTGGGGTCTGGAAACACCATATATTTT
-,-,TRBV19,TRBJ1-6,CASSIASPIPGSSPLHF,TGTGCCAGTAGTATAGCATCGCCTATCCCCGGTTCTTCACCCCTCCACTTT
TRBD1,-,TRBV4-1,TRBJ2-7,CASSQYGTGESYEQYF,TGCGCCAGCAGCCAATATGGGACAGGGGAGTCCTACGAGCAGTACTTC
-,-,TRBV18,TRBJ2-1,CASSPLVSRTATRYAYNEQFF,TGTGCCAGCTCACCACTCGTCTCTAGGACAGCTACTCGCTACGCCTACAATGAGCAGTTCTTC
-,-,TRBV30,TRBJ2-1,CAWSLGYDEQFF,TGTGCCTGGAGTCTAGGTTACGATGAGCAGTTCTTC
-,-,TRBV19,TRBJ2-2,CASSIVFTGELFF,TGTGCCAGTAGTATAGTCTTCACCGGGGAGCTGTTTTTT
-,-,TRBV11-3,TRBJ1-1,CASSLEENTEAFF,TGTGCCAGCAGCTTAGAGGAAAACACTGAAGCTTTCTTT
-,-,TRBV14,TRBJ2-6,CASSPGAGANVLTF,TGTGCCAGCAGCCCCGGGGCTGGGGCCAACGTCCTGACTTTC
-,once,TRBV6-1,TRBJ1-2,CASSENTGGYTF,TGTGCCAGCAGTGAAAATACGGGCGGCTACACCTTC
-,-,TRBV9,TRBJ1-1,CASSATVGTEAFF,TGTGCCAGCAGCGCGACCGTAGGAACTGAAGCTTTCTTT
-,-,TRBV7-3,TRBJ2-1,CASSLGYGPYNEQFF,TGTGCCAGCAGCTTGGGTTACGGCCCCTACAATGAGCAGTTCTTC
-,-,TRBV30,TRBJ1-6,CASRETDQSPLHF,TGTGCCAGCCGAGAGACGGATCAGTCACCCCTCCACTTT
-,-,TRBV11-2,TRBJ1-5,CASSRAGNSNQPQHF,TGTGCCAGCAGCCGCGCCGGGAATAGCAATCAGCCCCAGCATTTT
-,-,TRBV29-1,TRBJ1-2,CSVEDRRGRGYTF,TGCAGCGTTGAAGATCGGAGGGGGAGGGGCTACACCTTC
-,-,TRBV7-9,TRBJ2-6,CASSSSRAGANVLTF,TGTGCCAGCAGCTCCTCCAGGGCTGGGGCCAACGTCCTGACTTTC